The present T cell receptor beta chain was sequenced within a study of patients and donors after allogeneic stem cell transplantation. A single record per CDR3 protein comes from TCRdb applying MiXCR to the RT-PCR reads. This table holds about a million distinct CDR3 sequences, roughly 18% found once. Germline V gene sequence: CDR1 SGHDN, CDR2 FVKESK. Trimming pared 0 bases from V and 2 bases from J, leaving 21 bases between. The CDR3 runs to 19 residues. The material sequenced was blood, either unsorted or a sorted T cell fraction (not recorded which). The receptor's source is a human donor who was either an allogeneic HSCT recipient or a stem cell or donor lymphocyte infusion donor (not recorded which). It is not recorded whose cells these are; they may come from a transplant donor. V is TRBV14 and J is TRBJ2-3; D is ambiguous. The CDR3 sequence: CASSQDRGRMGQFTDTQYF. CDR3 DNA sequence: TGTGCCAGCAGCCAAGATAGAGGTCGCATGGGCCAGTTCACAGATACGCAGTATTTT.